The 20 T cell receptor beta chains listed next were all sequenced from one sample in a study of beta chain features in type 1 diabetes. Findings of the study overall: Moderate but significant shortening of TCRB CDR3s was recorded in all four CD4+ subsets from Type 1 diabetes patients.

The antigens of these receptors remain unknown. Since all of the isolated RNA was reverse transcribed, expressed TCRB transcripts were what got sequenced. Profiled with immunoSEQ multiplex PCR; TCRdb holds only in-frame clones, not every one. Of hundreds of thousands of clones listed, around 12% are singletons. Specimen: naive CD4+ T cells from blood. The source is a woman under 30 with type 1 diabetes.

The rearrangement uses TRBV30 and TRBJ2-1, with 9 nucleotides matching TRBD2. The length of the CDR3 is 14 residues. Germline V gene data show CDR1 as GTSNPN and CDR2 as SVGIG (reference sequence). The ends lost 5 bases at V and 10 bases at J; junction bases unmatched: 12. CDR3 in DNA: TGTGCCTGGGAACAAGGTCTAGCGGGAACCGAGCAGTTCTTC. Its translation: CAWEQGLAGTEQFF.

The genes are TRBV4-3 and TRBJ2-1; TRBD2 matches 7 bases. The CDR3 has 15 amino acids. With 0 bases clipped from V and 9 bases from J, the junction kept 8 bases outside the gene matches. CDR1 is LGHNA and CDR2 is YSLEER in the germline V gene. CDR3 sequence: CASSQDGGSVVEQFF. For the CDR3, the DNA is TGCGCCAGCAGCCAAGACGGCGGGAGTGTGGTTGAGCAGTTCTTC.

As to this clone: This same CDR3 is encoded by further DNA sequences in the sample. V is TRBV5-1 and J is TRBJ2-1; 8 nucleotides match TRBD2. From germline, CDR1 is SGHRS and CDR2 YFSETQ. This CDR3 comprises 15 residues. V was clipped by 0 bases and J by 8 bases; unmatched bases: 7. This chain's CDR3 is CASSLASGSGYEQFF. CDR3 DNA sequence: TGCGCCAGCAGCTTGGCGAGCGGGAGTGGCTATGAGCAGTTCTTC.

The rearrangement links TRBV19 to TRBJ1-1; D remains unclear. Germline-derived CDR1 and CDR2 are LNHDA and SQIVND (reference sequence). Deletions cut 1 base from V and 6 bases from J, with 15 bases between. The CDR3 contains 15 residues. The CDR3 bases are TGTGCCAGTAGTATAGGCGGTAATAGGCCGGCTGAAGCTTTCTTT. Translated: CASSIGGNRPAEAFF.

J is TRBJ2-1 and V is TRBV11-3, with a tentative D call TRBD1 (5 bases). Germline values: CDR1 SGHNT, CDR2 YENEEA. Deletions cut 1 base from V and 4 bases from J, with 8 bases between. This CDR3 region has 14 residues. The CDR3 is CASSLGGSYNEQFF. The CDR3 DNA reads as TGTGCCAGCAGCTTAGGGGGCAGTTACAATGAGCAGTTCTTC.

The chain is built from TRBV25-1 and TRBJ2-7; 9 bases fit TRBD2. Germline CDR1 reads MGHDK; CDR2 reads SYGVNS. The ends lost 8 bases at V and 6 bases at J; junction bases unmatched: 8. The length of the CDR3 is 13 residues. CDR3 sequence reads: CASSGLAGTEQYF. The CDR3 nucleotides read TGTGCCAGCTCGGGGCTAGCGGGGACCGAGCAGTACTTC.

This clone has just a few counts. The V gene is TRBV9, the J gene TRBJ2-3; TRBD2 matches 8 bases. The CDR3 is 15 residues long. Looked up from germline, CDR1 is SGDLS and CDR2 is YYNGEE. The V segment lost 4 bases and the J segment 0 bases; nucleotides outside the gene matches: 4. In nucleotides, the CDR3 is TGTGCCAGCAGCCCCCGGGAGGGGAGCACAGATACGCAGTATTTT. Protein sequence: CASSPREGSTDTQYF.

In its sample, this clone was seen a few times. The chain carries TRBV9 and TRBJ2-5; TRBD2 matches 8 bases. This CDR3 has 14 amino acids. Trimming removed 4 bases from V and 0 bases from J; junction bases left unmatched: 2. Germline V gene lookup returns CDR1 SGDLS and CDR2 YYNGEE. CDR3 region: CASSREGNQETQYF. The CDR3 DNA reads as TGTGCCAGCAGCCGGGAGGGGAACCAAGAGACCCAGTACTTC.

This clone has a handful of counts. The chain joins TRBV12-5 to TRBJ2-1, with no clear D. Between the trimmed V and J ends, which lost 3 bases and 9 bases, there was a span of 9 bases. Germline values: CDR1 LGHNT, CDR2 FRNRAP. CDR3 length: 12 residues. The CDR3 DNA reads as TGTGCTAGTGGTTTCGGGTCGGGTGAGCAGTTCTTC. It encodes CASGFGSGEQFF.

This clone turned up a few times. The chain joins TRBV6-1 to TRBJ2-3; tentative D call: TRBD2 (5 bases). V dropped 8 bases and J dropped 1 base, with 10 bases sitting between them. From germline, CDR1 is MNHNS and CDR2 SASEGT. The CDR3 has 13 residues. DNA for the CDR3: TGTGCCAGCGTAGTGGAGGGCACAGATACGCAGTATTTT. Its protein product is CASVVEGTDTQYF.

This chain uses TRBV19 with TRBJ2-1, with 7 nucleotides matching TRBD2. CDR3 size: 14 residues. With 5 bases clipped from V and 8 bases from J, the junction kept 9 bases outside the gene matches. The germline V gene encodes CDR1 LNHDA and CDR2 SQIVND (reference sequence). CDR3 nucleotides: TGTGCCAGTAGTCGCCGGGGGGTATTCGATGAGCAGTTCTTC. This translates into CASSRRGVFDEQFF.

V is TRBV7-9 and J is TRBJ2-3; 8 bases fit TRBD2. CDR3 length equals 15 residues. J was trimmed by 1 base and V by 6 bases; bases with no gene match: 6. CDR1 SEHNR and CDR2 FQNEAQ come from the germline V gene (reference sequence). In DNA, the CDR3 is TGTGCCAGCAGTTTTAGCGGGGTCCGCACAGATACGCAGTATTTT. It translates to CASSFSGVRTDTQYF.

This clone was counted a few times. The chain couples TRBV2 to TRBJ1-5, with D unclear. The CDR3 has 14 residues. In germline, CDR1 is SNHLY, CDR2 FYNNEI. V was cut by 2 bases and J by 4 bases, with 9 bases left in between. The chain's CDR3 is CASSESRWNQPQHF. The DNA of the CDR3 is TGTGCCAGCAGTGAATCTAGGTGGAATCAGCCCCAGCATTTT.

The CDR3 reads CAISVGQNTGELFF. In DNA, the CDR3 is TGTGCCATCAGTGTCGGTCAGAACACCGGGGAGCTGTTTTTT. This chain uses TRBV10-3 with TRBJ2-2; D uncertain. The CDR3 spans 14 residues. Per the germline V gene, CDR1 is ENHRY and CDR2 is SYGVKD. The germline V and J ends were trimmed by 4 bases and 1 base, with 7 bases remaining between them.

CDR3 region: CASSSGVSGYNSPLHF. CDR3 DNA: TGCGCCAGCAGCTCTGGGGTTAGCGGATATAATTCACCCCTCCACTTT. The V call is TRBV5-1, the J call TRBJ1-6; D gene ambiguous. Deletions cut 3 bases from V and 4 bases from J, with 14 bases between. The CDR3 is made up of 16 amino acids. The germline V gene has CDR1 SGHRS and CDR2 YFSETQ.

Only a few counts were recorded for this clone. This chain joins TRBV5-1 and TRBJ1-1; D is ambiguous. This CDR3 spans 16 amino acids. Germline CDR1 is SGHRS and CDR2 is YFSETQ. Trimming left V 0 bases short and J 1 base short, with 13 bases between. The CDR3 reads CASSLARGVRNTEAFF. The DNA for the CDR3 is TGCGCCAGCAGCTTGGCACGGGGTGTTAGGAACACTGAAGCTTTCTTT.

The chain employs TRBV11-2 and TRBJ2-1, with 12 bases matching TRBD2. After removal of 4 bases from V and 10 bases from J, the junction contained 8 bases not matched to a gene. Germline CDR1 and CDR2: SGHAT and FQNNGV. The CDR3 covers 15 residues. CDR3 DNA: TGTGCCAGCAGCTCACTAGCGGGGGGTCTACTGGAGCAGTTCTTC. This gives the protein CASSSLAGGLLEQFF.

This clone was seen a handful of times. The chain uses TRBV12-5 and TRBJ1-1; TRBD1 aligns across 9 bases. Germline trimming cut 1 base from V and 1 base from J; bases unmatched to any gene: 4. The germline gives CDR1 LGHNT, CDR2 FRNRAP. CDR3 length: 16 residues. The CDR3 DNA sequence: TGTGCTAGTGGTTTGGGAAAGACAGGGGGGAACACTGAAGCTTTCTTT. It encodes CASGLGKTGGNTEAFF.

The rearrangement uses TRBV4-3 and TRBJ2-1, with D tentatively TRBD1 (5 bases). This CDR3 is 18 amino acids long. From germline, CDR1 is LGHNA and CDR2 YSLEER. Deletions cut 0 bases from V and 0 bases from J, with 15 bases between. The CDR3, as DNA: TGCGCCAGCAGCCAAGATCCGCGGACACGGAACTCCTACAATGAGCAGTTCTTC. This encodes CASSQDPRTRNSYNEQFF.

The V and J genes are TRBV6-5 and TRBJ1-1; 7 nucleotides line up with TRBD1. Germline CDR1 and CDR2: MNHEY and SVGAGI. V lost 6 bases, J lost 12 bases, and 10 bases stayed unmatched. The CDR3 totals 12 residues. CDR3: CASRQGPGGTFF. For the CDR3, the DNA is TGTGCCAGCAGGCAAGGACCAGGGGGGACTTTCTTT.